These 21 T cell receptor beta chains were sequenced from one sample in a study of shared clonotypes between healthy human individuals. The repertoire was sequenced with immunoSEQ multiplex PCR; TCRdb's copy has only in-frame clones and lacks some. The table has millions of clones, 85% to 95% seen once; the top ten hold under 0.45%. Sequencing was done on a sample of naive CD4+ T cells from PBMCs. The subset: CD45RA+ positively selected. Receptors were obtained from a man in his late teens or twenties in good health. Some clones in this sample may be carry-over from other donors' samples.

This clone was picked up one time. The gene calls are TRBV5-3 and TRBJ2-7; 10 bases match TRBD2. TRBV5-3 counts as an open reading frame of uncertain function. J gave up 7 bases and V 2 bases, and 9 bases lay outside the gene matches. The CDR3 extends over 15 amino acids. CDR3 loop: CARSFHSGRAREQYF. The CDR3 DNA sequence: TGTGCCAGAAGCTTCCACAGCGGGAGGGCACGGGAGCAGTACTTC.

This clone was picked up one time. This rearrangement joins TRBV5-6 to TRBJ2-7; TRBD2 matches 9 bases. The CDR3 sequence is 16 residues long. The germline gives CDR1 SGHDT, CDR2 YYEEEE. Unmatched junction bases numbered 13, after V lost 4 bases and J lost 5 bases. The CDR3 DNA reads as TGTGCCAGCAGCCGAACGGGGGGGACTAGCCTGCACGAGCAGTACTTC. Translated: CASSRTGGTSLHEQYF. Filled out from reference TRBV5-6 and TRBJ2-7, the complete variable domain reads DAGVTQSPTHLIKTRGQQVTLRCSPKSGHDTVSWYQQALGQGPQFIFQYYEEEERQRGNFPDRFSGHQFPNYSSELNVNALLLGDSALYLCASSRTGGTSLHEQYFGPGTRLTVT.

The J gene is TRBJ2-6, the V gene TRBV9, with no clear D. V was clipped by 0 bases and J by 0 bases, with 13 bases between them. Germline CDR1 reads SGDLS; CDR2 reads YYNGEE. This CDR3 comprises 18 residues. CDR3 sequence: CASSVVVGSGSGANVLTF. CDR3 bases: TGTGCCAGCAGCGTAGTGGTGGGGTCCGGCTCTGGGGCCAACGTCCTGACTTTC.

CDR3 sequence (DNA): TGCGCCAGCAGCCAAGATCCTAGGGGGCTTGGGAAACTGTTTTTT. Amino acids: CASSQDPRGLGKLFF. The chain joins TRBV4-3 to TRBJ1-4; TRBD1 agrees at 7 bases. The CDR3 is 15 residues long. Germline lookup yields CDR1 LGHNA and CDR2 YSLEER. V gave up 0 bases and J gave up 11 bases; unmatched junction bases: 9.

This sequence joins TRBV7-2 and TRBJ2-7, with TRBD1 as a possible D gene (6 bases). V lost 5 bases, J lost 5 bases, and 19 bases lay in between. The CDR3 spans 15 residues. The germline V gene encodes CDR1 SGHTA and CDR2 FQGNSA. CDR3 nucleotides: TGTGCCAGCAGCCCTATATGGACAGTGCGGAACGAGCAGTACTTC. Residues: CASSPIWTVRNEQYF.

The gene calls are TRBV6-1 and TRBJ2-3, with 9 bases fitting TRBD1. Germline trimming cut 6 bases from V and 3 bases from J; bases unmatched to any gene: 4. CDR3 size: 14 residues. Germline lookup yields CDR1 MNHNS and CDR2 SASEGT. The DNA for the CDR3 is TGTGCCAGCAGGACAGGGGGAGAGACAGATACGCAGTATTTT. Translated, it gives CASRTGGETDTQYF.

V is TRBV29-1 and J is TRBJ2-3; the match to TRBD1 covers 7 bases. Germline lookup yields CDR1 SQVTM and CDR2 ANQGSEA. This CDR3 region has 13 residues. The V gene end was trimmed by 6 bases and the J gene end by 0 bases; junction bases not matched to a gene: 3. CDR3 protein: CSVSGQSTDTQYF. In nucleotides, the CDR3 is TGCAGCGTCTCGGGACAGAGCACAGATACGCAGTATTTT.

The chain has TRBV19 and TRBJ2-1; D gene unclear. Trimming took off 7 bases at V and 1 base at J, with 20 bases between the two ends. Germline assignment: CDR1 LNHDA and CDR2 SQIVND (reference sequence). CDR3 length: 17 residues. The CDR3 DNA reads TGTGCCAGTACTCCAAGGGCTCTTTCCCTTTCCTACAATGAGCAGTTCTTC. Translating gives CASTPRALSLSYNEQFF.

The chain carries TRBV2 and TRBJ2-7; tentatively, D is TRBD1 (6 bases). CDR3 length: 13 amino acids. Germline CDR1 reads SNHLY; CDR2 reads FYNNEI. Deletions cut 3 bases from V and 5 bases from J, with 11 bases between. The CDR3 is CASSEWGLDEQYF. The CDR3 coding sequence is TGTGCCAGCAGTGAGTGGGGGCTCGACGAGCAGTACTTC.

In this sample, this clone turned up once. The V and J genes are TRBV6-1 and TRBJ1-4; D is possibly TRBD1 (6 bases). V shed 6 bases and J shed 6 bases, with 14 bases lying between them. CDR1 is MNHNS and CDR2 is SASEGT in the germline V gene. CDR3 length: 14 residues. The CDR3 here is CASSLGQPYEKLFF. CDR3 nucleotide sequence: TGTGCCAGCAGCCTCGGACAGCCCTATGAAAAACTGTTTTTT.

This clone showed up just once. The V call is TRBV7-8, the J call TRBJ2-1; D ambiguous. The germline gives CDR1 SGHVS, CDR2 FQNEAQ. This CDR3 comprises 14 residues. V shed 5 bases and J shed 2 bases, with 10 bases lying between them. CDR3 sequence reads: CASSQRLAYNEQFF. CDR3 sequence (DNA): TGTGCCAGCAGCCAACGACTCGCCTACAATGAGCAGTTCTTC.

About this clone: Other DNA sequences in the sample encode the same CDR3. The rearrangement joins TRBV5-1 to TRBJ2-1, with TRBD2 identical over 15 bases. CDR1 and CDR2 from the germline V gene are SGHRS and YFSETQ. After removal of 4 bases from V and 6 bases from J, the junction contained 2 bases not matched to a gene. The CDR3 totals 15 residues. In DNA, the CDR3 is TGCGCCAGCAGCCAGGGACTAGCGGGAGGCAATGAGCAGTTCTTC. Translated: CASSQGLAGGNEQFF.

J is TRBJ2-7 and V is TRBV6-1, with D perhaps TRBD1 (5 bases). CDR1 is MNHNS and CDR2 is SASEGT in the germline V gene. There are 13 residues in the CDR3. Trimming shortened V by 2 bases and J by 7 bases, and 12 bases separated the two germline ends. In DNA form, the CDR3 reads TGTGCCAGCAGTGAACAGGGTCTGGGAGAGCAGTACTTC. Its translation is CASSEQGLGEQYF.

This rearrangement joins TRBV28 to TRBJ1-2, with D perhaps matching TRBD1 (6 bases). Germline V gene data show CDR1 as MDHEN and CDR2 as SYDVKM. The CDR3 is made up of 11 amino acids. The V end was cut by 4 bases, the J end by 10 bases, with 10 bases between. CDR3 protein: CASSYRASYTF. The CDR3 DNA reads TGTGCCAGCAGTTACAGGGCTTCCTACACCTTC.

The chain employs TRBV7-3 and TRBJ2-5; D is uncertain. The germline gives CDR1 SGHTA, CDR2 FQGTGA. The CDR3 length is 16 residues. Deletions cut 0 bases from V and 2 bases from J, with 13 bases between. The CDR3 region is CASSLTANGGQETQYF. For the CDR3, the DNA is TGTGCCAGCAGCTTAACGGCTAATGGCGGACAAGAGACCCAGTACTTC.

The V call is TRBV4-1, the J call TRBJ1-4; 9 bases align to TRBD1. Germline V gives CDR1 MGHRA, CDR2 YSYEKL. V shed 1 base and J 7 bases; nucleotides not matched to a gene: 7. The CDR3 extends over 16 amino acids. The CDR3 nucleotides read TGCGCCAGCAGCCAAGGGTGGACAGGGGACTTTGAAAAACTGTTTTTT. Its translation is CASSQGWTGDFEKLFF.

This clone has just one count. The chain employs TRBV7-3 and TRBJ2-3; TRBD2 might be the D (5 bases). The CDR3 consists of 14 residues. CDR1 is SGHTA and CDR2 is FQGTGA in the germline V gene. V was trimmed by 4 bases and J by 0 bases, leaving 8 bases between them. DNA for the CDR3: TGTGCCAGCAGCTCCAGACTAAGCACAGATACGCAGTATTTT. Protein: CASSSRLSTDTQYF.

The V gene is TRBV7-9, the J gene TRBJ1-3; D is uncertain. Trimming shortened V by 2 bases and J by 4 bases, and 18 bases separated the two germline ends. This CDR3 is built from 17 residues. The germline V gene has CDR1 SEHNR and CDR2 FQNEAQ (reference sequence). Written as DNA, the CDR3 is TGTGCCAGCAGCTTAAGTGGTGTTTCACGCGAAGGAAACACCATATATTTT. This gives the protein CASSLSGVSREGNTIYF.

The chain couples TRBV6-1 to TRBJ2-6; D is uncertain. The CDR3 sequence is 18 residues long. Germline V gene lookup returns CDR1 MNHNS and CDR2 SASEGT. V lost 0 bases and J 2 bases, leaving 14 bases between the germline ends. This CDR3 is CASSEAASFRPGANVLTF. For the CDR3, the DNA is TGTGCCAGCAGTGAAGCCGCAAGTTTTAGGCCTGGGGCCAACGTCCTGACTTTC.

V and J are TRBV6-5 and TRBJ1-2, with D uncertain. CDR3 length: 15 amino acids. The V end was cut by 0 bases, the J end by 2 bases, with 10 bases between. Per the germline V gene, CDR1 is MNHEY and CDR2 is SVGAGI. CDR3 sequence: CASSYSWAVNYGYTF. DNA for the CDR3: TGTGCCAGCAGTTACTCCTGGGCAGTGAACTATGGCTACACCTTC.

This sequence joins TRBV4-2 and TRBJ2-2; TRBD1 agrees at 7 bases. Germline CDR1 LGHNA, CDR2 YNFKEQ. The CDR3 consists of 18 residues. J gave up 6 bases and V 0 bases, and 13 bases lay outside the gene matches. The CDR3 is CASSQDSINTGAAGELFF. The CDR3 nucleotides are TGTGCCAGCAGCCAAGATTCAATAAATACAGGGGCGGCCGGGGAGCTGTTTTTT.